Listed below are T cell receptor beta chains from one sample, sequenced in a study of T cell responses to AZD1222 COVID-19 vaccine. The method was immunoSEQ multiplex PCR; TCRdb's version includes in-frame clones alone and lacks a portion of them. The table has about 86,000 clones, more than 90% seen once. The sample here was peripheral blood, taken on day 0 of AZD1222 vaccination. Every receptor here comes from an adult in good health. The CDR3 runs from the conserved cysteine through the conserved F or W. The order of the fields is J gene, D gene, clone size, V gene, CDR3 protein, CDR3 DNA. The D gene is left open where the match is weak. Size is stated for part of the rows, as once, few or many counts, or as a class when the clone is expanded.

TRBJ2-5	NA	NA	TRBV6-5	CASSSPGLSQETQYF	TGTGCCAGCAGTTCCCCCGGACTCAGCCAAGAGACCCAGTACTTC
TRBJ2-5	TRBD2	NA	TRBV6-1	CASSVGSAGGGETQYF	TGTGCCAGCAGTGTGGGGAGCGCGGGAGGTGGGGAGACCCAGTACTTC
TRBJ2-7	TRBD2	NA	TRBV6-2/TRBV6-3	CASSSLAGGSSYEQYF	TGTGCCAGCAGTTCACTAGCGGGAGGAAGCTCCTACGAGCAGTACTTC
TRBJ2-1	NA	NA	TRBV6-2/TRBV6-3	CASSHLNEQFF	TGTGCCAGCAGCCATCTCAATGAGCAGTTCTTC
TRBJ1-1	TRBD1	few	TRBV5-4	CASSWGTGQLMNTEAFF	TGTGCCAGCAGCTGGGGGACAGGGCAACTCATGAACACTGAAGCTTTCTTT
TRBJ1-5	NA	NA	TRBV5-1	CASSLEGNSNQPQHF	TGCGCCAGCAGCTTGGAGGGTAATAGCAATCAGCCCCAGCATTTT
TRBJ2-7	NA	NA	TRBV15	CATSPDRFTNYEQYF	TGTGCCACCAGCCCAGACAGATTCACCAACTACGAGCAGTACTTC
TRBJ1-1	NA	NA	TRBV7-9	CASSAAGFGLPILNTEAFF	TGTGCCAGCAGCGCAGCTGGATTTGGCCTCCCCATACTGAACACTGAAGCTTTCTTT
TRBJ2-2	NA	NA	TRBV2	CASSEARGQPNTGELFF	TGTGCCAGCAGTGAGGCTCGAGGGCAGCCGAACACCGGGGAGCTGTTTTTT
TRBJ1-5	NA	NA	TRBV18	CASSSDRWGGSNQPQHF	TGTGCCAGCTCATCAGACAGGTGGGGCGGGAGCAATCAGCCCCAGCATTTT
TRBJ2-7	NA	NA	TRBV20-1	CSASEGGHEQYF	TGCAGTGCTAGTGAGGGGGGACACGAGCAGTACTTC
TRBJ2-2	TRBD2	NA	TRBV13	CASSLAGGGTGELFF	TGTGCCAGCAGCTTAGCCGGGGGGGGCACCGGGGAGCTGTTTTTT
TRBJ2-7	NA	NA	TRBV2	CASNPDLPRGQYF	TGTGCCAGCAACCCCGACCTTCCGCGAGGGCAGTACTTC
TRBJ1-2	NA	NA	TRBV19	CASAGRGLYGYTF	TGTGCCAGCGCGGGACGCGGGCTCTATGGCTACACCTTC
TRBJ1-4	NA	few	TRBV6-5	CASSPGPEREKLFF	TGTGCCAGCAGTCCGGGTCCGGAACGGGAAAAACTGTTTTTT
TRBJ1-5	TRBD1	NA	TRBV19	CASSMRGRVTGERNQPQHF	TGTGCCAGTAGTATGCGGGGACGAGTGACAGGGGAACGCAATCAGCCCCAGCATTTT